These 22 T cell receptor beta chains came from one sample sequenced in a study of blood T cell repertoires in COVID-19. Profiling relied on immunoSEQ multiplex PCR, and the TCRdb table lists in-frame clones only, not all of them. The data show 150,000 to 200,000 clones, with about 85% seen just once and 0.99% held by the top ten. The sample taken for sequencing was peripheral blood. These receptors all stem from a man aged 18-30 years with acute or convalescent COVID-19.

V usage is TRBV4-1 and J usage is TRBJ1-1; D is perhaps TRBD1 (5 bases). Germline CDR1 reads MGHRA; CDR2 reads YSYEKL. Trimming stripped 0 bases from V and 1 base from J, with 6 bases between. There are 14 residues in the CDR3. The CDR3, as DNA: TGCGCCAGCAGCCAAGAGGGGGGGAACACTGAAGCTTTCTTT. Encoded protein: CASSQEGGNTEAFF.

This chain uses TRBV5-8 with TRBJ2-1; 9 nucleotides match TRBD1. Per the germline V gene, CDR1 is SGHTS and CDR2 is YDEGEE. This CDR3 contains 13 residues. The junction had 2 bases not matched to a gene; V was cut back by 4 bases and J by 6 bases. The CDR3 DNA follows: TGTGCCAGCAGCCTGACAGGGGGCAATGAGCAGTTCTTC. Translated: CASSLTGGNEQFF.

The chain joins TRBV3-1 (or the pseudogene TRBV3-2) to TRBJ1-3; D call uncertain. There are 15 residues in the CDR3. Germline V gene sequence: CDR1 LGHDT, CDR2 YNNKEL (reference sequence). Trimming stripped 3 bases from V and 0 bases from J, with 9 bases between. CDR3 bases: TGTGCCAGCAGCCATTCGTCCAGCTCTGGAAACACCATATATTTT. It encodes CASSHSSSSGNTIYF.

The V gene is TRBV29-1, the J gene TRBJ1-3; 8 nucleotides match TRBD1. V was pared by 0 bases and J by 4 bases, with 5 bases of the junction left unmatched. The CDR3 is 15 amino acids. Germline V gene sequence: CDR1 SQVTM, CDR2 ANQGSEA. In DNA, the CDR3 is TGCAGCGTTGAAGAACCGGGACAGGAGGGAAACACCATATATTTT. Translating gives CSVEEPGQEGNTIYF.

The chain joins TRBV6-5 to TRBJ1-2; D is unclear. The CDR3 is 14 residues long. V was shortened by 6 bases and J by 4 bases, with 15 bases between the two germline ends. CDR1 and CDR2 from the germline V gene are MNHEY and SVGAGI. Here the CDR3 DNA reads TGTGCCAGCAGCCCCTCACCGACGGGCTATGGCTACACCTTC. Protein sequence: CASSPSPTGYGYTF.

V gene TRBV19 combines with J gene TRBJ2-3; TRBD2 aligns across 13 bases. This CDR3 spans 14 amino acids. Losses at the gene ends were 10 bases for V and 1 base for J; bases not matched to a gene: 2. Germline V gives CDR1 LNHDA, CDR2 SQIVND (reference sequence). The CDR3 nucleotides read TGTGCCACCACTAGCGGGGGGGGCACAGATACGCAGTATTTT. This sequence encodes CATTSGGGTDTQYF.

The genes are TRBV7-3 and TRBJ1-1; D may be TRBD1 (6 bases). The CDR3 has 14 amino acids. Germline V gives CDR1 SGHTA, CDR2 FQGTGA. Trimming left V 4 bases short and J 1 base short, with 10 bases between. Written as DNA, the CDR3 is TGTGCCAGCAGCTCACAGGGTGGGAACACTGAAGCTTTCTTT. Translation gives CASSSQGGNTEAFF. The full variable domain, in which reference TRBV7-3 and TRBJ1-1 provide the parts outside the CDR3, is GAGVSQTPSNKVTEKGKYVELRCDPISGHTALYWYRQSLGQGPEFLIYFQGTGAADDSGLPNDRFFAVRPEGSVSTLKIQRTERGDSAVYLCASSSQGGNTEAFFGQGTRLTVV.

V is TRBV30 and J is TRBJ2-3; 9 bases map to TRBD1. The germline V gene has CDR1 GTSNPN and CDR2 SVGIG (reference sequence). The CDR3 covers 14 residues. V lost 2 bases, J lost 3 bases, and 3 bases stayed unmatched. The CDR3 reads CAWSQGQGTDTQYF. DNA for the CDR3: TGTGCCTGGAGTCAGGGACAGGGAACAGATACGCAGTATTTT.

CDR3 region: CASSHRQVNQPQHF. The CDR3, as DNA: TGCGCCAGCAGCCACCGACAGGTCAATCAGCCCCAGCATTTT. The V call is TRBV4-1, the J call TRBJ1-5, with D tentatively TRBD1 (6 bases). With 3 bases removed from V and 3 bases from J, the gap between germline ends came to 9 bases. The CDR3 loop spans 14 amino acids. Per the germline V gene, CDR1 is MGHRA and CDR2 is YSYEKL.

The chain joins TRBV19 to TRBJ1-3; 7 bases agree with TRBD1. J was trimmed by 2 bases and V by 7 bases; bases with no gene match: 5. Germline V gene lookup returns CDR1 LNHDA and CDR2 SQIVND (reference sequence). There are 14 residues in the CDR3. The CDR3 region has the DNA TGTGCCAGTACCCCAGGGGGAACTGGAAACACCATATATTTT. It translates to CASTPGGTGNTIYF.

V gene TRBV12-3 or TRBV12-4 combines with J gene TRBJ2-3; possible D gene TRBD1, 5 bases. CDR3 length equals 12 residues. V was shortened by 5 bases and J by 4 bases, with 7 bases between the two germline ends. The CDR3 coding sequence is TGTGCCAGCAGTCCAGGGTCAGATACGCAGTATTTT. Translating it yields CASSPGSDTQYF.

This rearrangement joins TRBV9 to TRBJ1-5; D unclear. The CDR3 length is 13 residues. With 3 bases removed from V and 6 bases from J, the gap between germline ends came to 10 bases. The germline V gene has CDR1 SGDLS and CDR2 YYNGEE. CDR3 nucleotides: TGTGCCAGCAGCGCCAATAGCGGTCAGCCCCAGCATTTT. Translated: CASSANSGQPQHF.

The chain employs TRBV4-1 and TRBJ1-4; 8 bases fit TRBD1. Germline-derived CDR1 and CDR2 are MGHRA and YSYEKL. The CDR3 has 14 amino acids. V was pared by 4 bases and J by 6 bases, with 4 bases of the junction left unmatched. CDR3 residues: CASSRLQGDEKLFF. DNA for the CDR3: TGCGCCAGCAGCCGATTACAGGGGGATGAAAAACTGTTTTTT.

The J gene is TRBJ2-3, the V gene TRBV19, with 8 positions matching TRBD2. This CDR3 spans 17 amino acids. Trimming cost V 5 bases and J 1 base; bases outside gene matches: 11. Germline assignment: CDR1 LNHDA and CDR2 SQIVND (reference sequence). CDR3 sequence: CASSPKVRAGGTDTQYF. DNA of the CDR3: TGTGCCAGTAGTCCAAAGGTTCGAGCGGGGGGCACAGATACGCAGTATTTT.

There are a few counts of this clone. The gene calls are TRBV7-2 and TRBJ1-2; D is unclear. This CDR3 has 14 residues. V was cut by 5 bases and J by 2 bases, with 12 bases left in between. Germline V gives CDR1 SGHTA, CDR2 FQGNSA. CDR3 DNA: TGTGCCAGCAGCGGAGATATCCTGAACTATGGCTACACCTTC. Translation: CASSGDILNYGYTF.

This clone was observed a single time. The CDR3 DNA reads TGTGCCAGCAGTGAAAACTCAGGCAGGGGGCGACAGCCCCAGCATTTT. Residues: CASSENSGRGRQPQHF. The chain is built from TRBV6-1 and TRBJ1-5; 8 bases are a match to TRBD1. This CDR3 is built from 16 residues. Germline assignment: CDR1 MNHNS and CDR2 SASEGT. V shed 2 bases, J shed 7 bases, and the junction held 10 bases outside the gene matches.

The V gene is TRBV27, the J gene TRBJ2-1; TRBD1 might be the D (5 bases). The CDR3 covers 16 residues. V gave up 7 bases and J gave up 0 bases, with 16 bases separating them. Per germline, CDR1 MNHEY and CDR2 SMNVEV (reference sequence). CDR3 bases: TGTGCCAGCACTCCCAGGGTGATAGGCTCCTACAATGAGCAGTTCTTC. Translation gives CASTPRVIGSYNEQFF.

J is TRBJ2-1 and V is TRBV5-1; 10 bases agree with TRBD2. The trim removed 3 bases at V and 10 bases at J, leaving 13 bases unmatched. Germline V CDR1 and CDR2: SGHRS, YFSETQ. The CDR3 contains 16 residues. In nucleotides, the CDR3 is TGCGCCAGCAGCTCCCTTCAGCGGGGGGGCTCAAACGAGCAGTTCTTC. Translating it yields CASSSLQRGGSNEQFF. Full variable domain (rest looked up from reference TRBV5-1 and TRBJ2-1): KAGVTQTPRYLIKTRGQQVTLSCSPISGHRSVSWYQQTPGQGLQFLFEYFSETQRNKGNFPGRFSGRQFSNSRSEMNVSTLELGDSALYLCASSSLQRGGSNEQFFGPGTRLTVL.

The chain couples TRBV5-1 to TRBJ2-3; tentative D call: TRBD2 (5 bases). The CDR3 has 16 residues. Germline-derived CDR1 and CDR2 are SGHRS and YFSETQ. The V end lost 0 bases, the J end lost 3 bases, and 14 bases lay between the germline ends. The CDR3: CASSLGGGGYTDTQYF. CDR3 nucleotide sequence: TGCGCCAGCAGCTTGGGCGGCGGCGGGTATACAGATACGCAGTATTTT. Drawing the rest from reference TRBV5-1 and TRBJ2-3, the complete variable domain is KAGVTQTPRYLIKTRGQQVTLSCSPISGHRSVSWYQQTPGQGLQFLFEYFSETQRNKGNFPGRFSGRQFSNSRSEMNVSTLELGDSALYLCASSLGGGGYTDTQYFGPGTRLTVL.

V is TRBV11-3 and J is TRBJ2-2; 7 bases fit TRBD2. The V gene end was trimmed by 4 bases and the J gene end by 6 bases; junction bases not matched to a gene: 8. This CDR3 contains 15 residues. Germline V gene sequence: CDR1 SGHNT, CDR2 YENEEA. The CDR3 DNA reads TGTGCCAGCAGCTCGGCCCTCGGGAGGCCCGGGGAGCTGTTTTTT. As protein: CASSSALGRPGELFF.

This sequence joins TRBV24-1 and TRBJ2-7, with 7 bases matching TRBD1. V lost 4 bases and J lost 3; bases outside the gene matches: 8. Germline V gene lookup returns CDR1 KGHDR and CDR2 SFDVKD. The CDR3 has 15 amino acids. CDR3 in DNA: TGTGCCACCAGTGAGACGAGACAGGGCCGCTACGAGCAGTACTTC. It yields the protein CATSETRQGRYEQYF.

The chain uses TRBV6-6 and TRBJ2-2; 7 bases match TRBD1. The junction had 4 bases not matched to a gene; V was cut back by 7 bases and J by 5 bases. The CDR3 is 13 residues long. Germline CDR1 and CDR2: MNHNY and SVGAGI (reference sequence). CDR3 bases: TGTGCCAGCACGACAGGGTTAACCGGGGAGCTGTTTTTT. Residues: CASTTGLTGELFF.